This paragraph reports one T cell receptor (beta chain). Its target is unknown. Treatment reported: approximately nine-day PBMC culture with coronavirus spike peptide pools or control peptides (ViraFEST assay). CD4+ T lymphocytes from the unexposed donor were collected before the COVID-19 pandemic (2011-2018). Sequenced with the Oncomine TCR Beta short-read assay was DNA taken from cultured CD4+ T cells. TCRdb used MiXCR to reprocess the PCR reads, holding one entry per CDR3 protein. The sample lists thousands of distinct CDR3 sequences; 40% to 55% were seen once. This entry belongs to a study of vaccination and CD4 T cells after COVID-19. Points from the study as a whole: This study had few convalescent patients and no early post-infection samples. Reactive clone data from convalescent patients indicated a median of 86.3% appearing only post-vaccination.

V was pared by 5 bases and J by 2 bases, with 7 bases between. This CDR3 is 13 amino acids long. CDR1 and CDR2 from the germline V gene are LNHDA and SQIVND (reference sequence). The sequence was collected from a human donor in good health. The sequenced material came from CD4+ T cells from blood, cultured in vitro. The V and J genes are TRBV19 and TRBJ1-3; D is uncertain. CDR3 residues: CASSVRAGNTIYF. CDR3 in DNA: TGTGCCAGTAGTGTCAGAGCTGGAAACACCATATATTTT.